What follows describes a single T cell receptor (beta chain). This clone was seen a single time. No antigen is known for it. It has no much larger one-base neighbor in the sample; base qualities were not kept. The immunoSEQ Assay, a bias-controlled multiplex PCR, was used to amplify TCRbeta CDR3 regions from genomic DNA. As for the authors' bioinformatics: The number of nucleated cells in each sample was estimated from the amplification of reference gene primers within the assay. To quantify the absolute abundance of each unique TCRbeta CDR3 rearrangement, sequence reads were collapsed and filtered. Productive Simpson clonality was computed per sample as the square root of Simpson's diversity index over productive rearrangements. The source is immuneACCESS, and TCRdb retained only in-frame sequences with V and J called. Part of the clones is not carried over; for the studies checked, unresolved V genes explain less than half of this, and the remainder is unexplained. D and trimming were read from the DNA, whereas the V and J calls and clone size are those reported in that table. Counted in this sample were about 280,000 clones; roughly 90% of them appeared once. The ten biggest clones cover 13% of the sample.

Per the germline V gene, SQVTM is the CDR1 and ANQGSEA is the CDR2. The cysteine opens and the phenylalanine closes a CDR3 of 12 amino acids. The only DNA kept is the CDR3, 36 bases in frame from the first base. V drops 2 bases and J drops 4 bases, leaving 8 bases in between. This entry belongs to a study of blood T cell repertoires in COVID-19 (dated by TCRdb to between 2020 and 2021). Concerning the study at large: Samples covering the acute and convalescent phases of COVID-19 were provided by collaborators in the United States, Italy and Spain. The prospective study material was composed of cDNA or gDNA derived from T cells, B-cell-depleted T cells, or PBMCs. The dataset comprised deeply sampled blood TCRbeta repertoires from subjects exposed to, actively infected with, or recovered from COVID-19. A freely available public database, intended as a resource for researchers studying the immune response to SARS-CoV-2, is where the repertoires were released. The samples were drawn from two sources: the first 160 participants of the ongoing ImmuneRACE study, and some 1,300 subjects contributed by 6 global collaborators. Sample metadata almost always included a de-identified subject ID, COVID-19 status, age in years and sex. Where HLA class I and class II types were available, the types were taken from metadata supplied by the sample provider, not from assay-based typing. Broad study findings and their caveats: The quantity of clinical and demographic metadata differed by source and by participant and was supplied without curation.

At one collaborating source in Seattle, patients were enrolled during active infection and were followed longitudinally through the course of disease. Collaborating institutions collected whole blood in K2EDTA tubes following their own protocols. For TCRbeta analysis, collaborators shipped samples as frozen whole blood, isolated PBMCs, or DNA extracted from either of those sample types. This receptor chain uses TRBV29-1 and TRBJ1-1; TRBD1 is a weak D gene call, 6 bases matching. This TCR derives from a woman in her sixties or seventies with COVID-19, enrolled during active disease. Sample: peripheral blood. The CDR3 amino acid sequence is: CSVEWGRTEAFF. The nucleotide sequence is given as TGCAGCGTTGAATGGGGGCGCACTGAAGCTTTCTTT.